The present TCR beta chain was sequenced within a study of T cells after yellow fever vaccination. MiXCR, applied by TCRdb to the 5' RACE reads, yields one record per CDR3 protein. The repertoire consists of fewer than 650,000 distinct CDR3 sequences, with less than 25% occurring once and the leading ten covering approximately 15%. This CDR3 contains 17 residues. Germline-derived CDR1 and CDR2 are DFQATT and SNEGSKA (reference sequence). V lost 0 bases to trimming and J lost 2 bases, with 16 bases between them. The material sequenced was PBMCs, taken roughly 20 days after the first yellow fever vaccination. The sequence was obtained from a man between 18 and 29 years old who received the YFV17D yellow fever vaccine. The chain has TRBV20-1 and TRBJ2-2; possibly TRBD2 for D (6 bases). CDR3 protein: CSARDRRGTANTGELFF. DNA of the CDR3: TGCAGTGCTAGAGATAGACGCGGGACGGCAAACACCGGGGAGCTGTTTTTT.